This TCR beta chain was sequenced during a study of blood T cells in healthy people across ages. Next came a second PCR, run for about 6 to 11 cycles, which used a sample-barcoded 5' primer along with a J-beta primer mix. CDR3-containing paired-end reads numbered at least 2.5 million in each sample. TCRdb recomputed calls from the 5' RACE reads with MiXCR, one row per CDR3 protein. The table records some 800,000 distinct CDR3 sequences, about 25% of them present only once. Only a few counts were recorded for this clonotype. This CDR3 comprises 13 residues. Germline assignment: CDR1 SEHNR and CDR2 FQNEAQ (reference sequence). V was pared by 5 bases and J by 6 bases, with 13 bases between. At least 5 micrograms of total RNA were extracted per sample. This sample also belongs to another study, concerning T cells of mothers and their children. That publication notes: Per child, about 2.8 million TCR beta CDR3 reads were obtained, against over 9 million per mother.

J is TRBJ1-1 and V is TRBV7-9; no reliable D call. Sample: blood. This sequence originates from a boy aged 5-17 years in good health. For the CDR3, the DNA is TGTGCCAGCAGCCGCGGTGCAGGACCTGAAGCTTTCTTT. It is translated as CASSRGAGPEAFF.